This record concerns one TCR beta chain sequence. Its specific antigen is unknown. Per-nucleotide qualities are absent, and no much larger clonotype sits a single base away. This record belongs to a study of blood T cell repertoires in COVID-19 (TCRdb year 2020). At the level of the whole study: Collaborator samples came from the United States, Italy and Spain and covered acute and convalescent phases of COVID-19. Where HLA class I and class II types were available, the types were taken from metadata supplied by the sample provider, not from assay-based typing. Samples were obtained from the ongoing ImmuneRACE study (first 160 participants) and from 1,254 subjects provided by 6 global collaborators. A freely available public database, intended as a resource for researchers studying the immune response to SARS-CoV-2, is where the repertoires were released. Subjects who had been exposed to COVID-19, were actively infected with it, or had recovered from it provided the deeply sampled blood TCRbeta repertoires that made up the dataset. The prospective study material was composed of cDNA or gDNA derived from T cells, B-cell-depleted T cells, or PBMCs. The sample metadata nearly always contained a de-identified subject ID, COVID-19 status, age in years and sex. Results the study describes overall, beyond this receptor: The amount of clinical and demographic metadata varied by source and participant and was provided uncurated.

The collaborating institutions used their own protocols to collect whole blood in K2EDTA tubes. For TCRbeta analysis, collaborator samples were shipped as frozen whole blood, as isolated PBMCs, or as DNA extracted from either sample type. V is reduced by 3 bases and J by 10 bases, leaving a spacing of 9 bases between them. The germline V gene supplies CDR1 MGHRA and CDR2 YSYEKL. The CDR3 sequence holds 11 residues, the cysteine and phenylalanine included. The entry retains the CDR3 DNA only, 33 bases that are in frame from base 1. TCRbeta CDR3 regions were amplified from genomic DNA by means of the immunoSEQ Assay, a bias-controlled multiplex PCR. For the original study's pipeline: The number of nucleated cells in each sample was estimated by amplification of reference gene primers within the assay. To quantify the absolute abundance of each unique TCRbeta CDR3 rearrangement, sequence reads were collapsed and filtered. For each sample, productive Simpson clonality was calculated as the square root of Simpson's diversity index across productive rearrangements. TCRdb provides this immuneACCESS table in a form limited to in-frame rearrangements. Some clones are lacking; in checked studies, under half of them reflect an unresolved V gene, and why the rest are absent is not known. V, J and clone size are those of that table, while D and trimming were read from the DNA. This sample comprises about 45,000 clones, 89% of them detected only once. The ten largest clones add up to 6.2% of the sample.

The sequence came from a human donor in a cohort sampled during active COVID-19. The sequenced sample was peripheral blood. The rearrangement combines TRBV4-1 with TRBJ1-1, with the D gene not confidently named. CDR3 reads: CASSQTNRAFF. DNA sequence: TGCGCCAGCAGCCAGACAAACAGAGCTTTCTTT.